A single sample is the source of the 14 T cell receptor beta chains below, sequenced in a study of shared clonotypes between healthy human individuals. TCRdb's copy holds only in-frame clones and misses some; the assay was immunoSEQ multiplex PCR. Counted here are under 600,000 clones, about 97% occurring once; the ten biggest clones make up roughly 0.055%. Sequenced input: naive CD4+ T cells sorted from blood. Indicated subset: CD45RA+ positively selected. Source of these receptors: a woman aged 25 to 39 in good health.

The V call is TRBV5-1, the J call TRBJ2-3; D gene unclear. The CDR3 has 15 residues. Between the trimmed V and J ends, which lost 0 bases and 5 bases, there was a span of 13 bases. Germline V gives CDR1 SGHRS, CDR2 YFSETQ. The CDR3 sequence is CASSLGQVGLDTQYF. The CDR3 DNA follows: TGCGCCAGCAGCTTGGGTCAGGTCGGGTTAGATACGCAGTATTTT.

The chain recombines TRBV6-1 with TRBJ2-7; D might be TRBD2 (6 bases). Germline V gene lookup returns CDR1 MNHNS and CDR2 SASEGT. Trimming left V 3 bases short and J 2 bases short, with 20 bases between. This CDR3 is built from 17 residues. CDR3 amino acids: CASSETSGATTAYEQYF. CDR3 coding DNA: TGTGCCAGCAGTGAGACTTCGGGAGCCACTACTGCCTACGAGCAGTACTTC.

The chain is built from TRBV5-1 and TRBJ2-7, with 8 bases matching TRBD2. Germline-derived CDR1 and CDR2 are SGHRS and YFSETQ. The trim removed 2 bases at V and 2 bases at J, leaving 9 bases unmatched. The CDR3 covers 16 residues. In DNA form, the CDR3 reads TGCGCCAGCAGCTTTTATCCAGCGGGAGCGGCCTACGAGCAGTACTTC. Its translation is CASSFYPAGAAYEQYF.

The chain carries TRBV4-1 and TRBJ2-1, with 12 bases lining up with TRBD1. The CDR3 runs 15 residues. Germline loops: CDR1 MGHRA, CDR2 YSYEKL. J lost 6 bases, V lost 0 bases, and 0 bases had no gene match. CDR3 nucleotide sequence: TGCGCCAGCAGCCAAGAGGGACAGGGGGCCAATGAGCAGTTCTTC. The encoded protein is CASSQEGQGANEQFF.

In its sample, this clone was seen a few times. The CDR3 here is CAIRGQGLETQYF. The DNA for the CDR3 is TGTGCCATCAGAGGACAGGGCCTGGAGACCCAGTACTTC. The rearrangement joins TRBV10-3 to TRBJ2-5; TRBD1 matches 8 bases. CDR1 and CDR2 from the germline V gene are ENHRY and SYGVKD. The J segment lost 5 bases and the V segment lost 6 bases, leaving 5 bases of the junction unmatched. CDR3 length equals 13 residues.

This rearrangement joins TRBV5-6 to TRBJ1-4; D uncertain. There are 15 residues in the CDR3. Germline lookup yields CDR1 SGHDT and CDR2 YYEEEE. Trimming shortened V by 4 bases and J by 5 bases, and 15 bases separated the two germline ends. CDR3 loop: CASSTRTEDNEKLFF. The DNA for the CDR3 is TGTGCCAGCAGCACCCGGACGGAAGACAATGAAAAACTGTTTTTT.

This chain uses TRBV27 with TRBJ2-3; TRBD2 aligns across 10 bases. The germline CDR1 and CDR2 sequences are MNHEY and SMNVEV (reference sequence). The V segment lost 5 bases and the J segment 4 bases; nucleotides outside the gene matches: 6. CDR3 size: 15 residues. CDR3 nucleotides: TGTGCCAGCAGTCGAACTAGCGGGACATCAGATACGCAGTATTTT. The encoded protein is CASSRTSGTSDTQYF.

The chain links TRBV19 to TRBJ1-5; D remains unclear. Germline CDR1 is LNHDA and CDR2 is SQIVND (reference sequence). This CDR3 has 13 amino acids. V lost 1 base, J lost 6 bases, and 7 bases lay in between. CDR3 nucleotide sequence: TGTGCCAGTAGTATAGGATCGGGTCAGCCCCAGCATTTT. Translation: CASSIGSGQPQHF.

This clone came up a few times. The rearrangement joins TRBV28 to TRBJ1-3; D unclear. Trimming shortened V by 3 bases and J by 4 bases, and 4 bases separated the two germline ends. The germline V gene has CDR1 MDHEN and CDR2 SYDVKM. CDR3 size: 12 residues. The CDR3 coding sequence is TGTGCCAGCAGTTTCCGGGGAAACACCATATATTTT. It translates to CASSFRGNTIYF.

The CDR3: CASSIPRQGFTEAFF. The CDR3 DNA sequence: TGTGCCAGTAGTATCCCAAGACAGGGATTCACTGAAGCTTTCTTT. The genes are TRBV19 and TRBJ1-1, with 7 bases aligning to TRBD1. Per germline, CDR1 LNHDA and CDR2 SQIVND (reference sequence). This CDR3 region has 15 residues. Germline trimming cut 3 bases from V and 4 bases from J; bases unmatched to any gene: 8.

The chain combines TRBV2 with TRBJ1-2; D gene uncertain. The CDR3 has 13 amino acids. V was clipped by 6 bases and J by 2 bases, with 10 bases between them. CDR1 is SNHLY, CDR2 FYNNEI, per germline. The CDR3 coding sequence is TGTGCCAGCAGACAAGGGAGGAACTATGGCTACACCTTC. This codes for CASRQGRNYGYTF.

V is TRBV6-1 and J is TRBJ2-3; no definite D call. The CDR3 covers 12 residues. CDR1 is MNHNS and CDR2 is SASEGT in the germline V gene. The V gene lost 7 bases and the J gene lost 7 bases, with 12 bases spanning the gap. CDR3 in amino acids: CASTKQGYTQYF. CDR3 in DNA: TGTGCCAGCACCAAACAAGGCTATACGCAGTATTTT.

V and J are TRBV28 and TRBJ2-7, with D possibly TRBD1 on 6 matching bases. There are 11 residues in the CDR3. V shed 8 bases and J shed 4 bases, with 9 bases lying between them. Germline V gene lookup returns CDR1 MDHEN and CDR2 SYDVKM. CDR3 amino acids: CASQGFYEQYF. DNA for the CDR3: TGTGCCAGCCAGGGGTTTTACGAGCAGTACTTC.

CDR3 region: CASSLVDGANVLTF. CDR3 DNA: TGTGCCAGCAGCTTGGTGGATGGGGCCAACGTCCTGACTTTC. This chain links TRBV5-4 with TRBJ2-6; unclear D gene. Germline CDR1 and CDR2: SGHNT and YYREEE (reference sequence). The ends were cut back, 0 bases at V and 3 bases at J, with 4 bases in the middle. This CDR3 region has 14 residues.